This TCR beta chain was profiled in a study of liver allograft versus peripheral blood T cells. On the study more broadly: What was compared were the T cell receptor repertoires in transplanted livers and those in the peripheral blood of recipients.

This clonotype appeared many times. TCRdb reprocessed the reads via MiXCR and lists one record per CDR3 protein. The table includes 13,000 or so distinct CDR3 sequences, approximately 17% detected once. This CDR3 is 14 amino acids long. Germline loops: CDR1 KGHSH, CDR2 LQKENI. The V end lost 3 bases, the J end lost 4 bases, and 13 bases lay between the germline ends. The TCR was taken from a human patient who had a liver transplant. Some of the T cells might come from the graft donor. This chain joins TRBV18 and TRBJ2-7; perhaps TRBD1 as D (7 bases). CDR3 in amino acids: CASSPIQGGYEQYF. The CDR3 nucleotides read TGTGCCAGCTCACCGATCCAGGGGGGATACGAGCAGTACTTC.